The 27 T cell receptor beta chains given below trace back to one sample, sequenced in a study of CD8 T cells in ankylosing spondylitis. TCRdb recomputed calls from the 5' RACE reads with MiXCR, one row per CDR3 protein. The sample lists nearly 250,000 distinct CDR3 sequences; around 32% were seen once. The sequenced material came from blood, either unsorted or a sorted T cell fraction (not recorded which). The origin of the receptors is a male donor with ankylosing spondylitis or in good health (not recorded which).

The CDR3 sequence: CAWSWGRETQYF. The CDR3 nucleotides are TGTGCCTGGAGTTGGGGTCGTGAGACCCAGTACTTC. The genes are TRBV30 and TRBJ2-5; D not resolved. Trimming stripped 2 bases from V and 5 bases from J, with 9 bases between. The CDR3 runs 12 residues. Germline V CDR1 and CDR2: GTSNPN, SVGIG (reference sequence).

There are a few counts of this clonotype. The rearrangement links TRBV5-6 to TRBJ2-6; no reliable D call. The CDR3 contains 14 residues. V was shortened by 4 bases and J by 0 bases, with 5 bases between the two germline ends. Germline CDR1 and CDR2: SGHDT and YYEEEE. In DNA form, the CDR3 reads TGTGCCAGCAGCCCCCGCTCTGGGGCCAACGTCCTGACTTTC. Translated: CASSPRSGANVLTF.

The gene calls are TRBV20-1 and TRBJ2-5, with 9 positions matching TRBD1. The germline V gene has CDR1 DFQATT and CDR2 SNEGSKA (reference sequence). The CDR3 contains 13 residues. J was trimmed by 4 bases and V by 3 bases; bases with no gene match: 3. In DNA form, the CDR3 reads TGCAGTGCTAGGGAGACAGGGGGAGAGACCCAGTACTTC. Translation gives CSARETGGETQYF.

This clonotype was detected a few times. This chain connects TRBV28 to TRBJ2-7, with D hard to call. Trimming shortened V by 8 bases and J by 2 bases, and 10 bases separated the two germline ends. Germline V gives CDR1 MDHEN, CDR2 SYDVKM. The CDR3 covers 12 residues. The CDR3 here is CASGPYTYEQYF. The CDR3 coding sequence is TGTGCCAGCGGTCCCTACACCTACGAGCAGTACTTC.

This clonotype was counted only a few times. J is TRBJ2-7 and V is TRBV10-3; D may be TRBD1 (6 bases). Germline V gene lookup returns CDR1 ENHRY and CDR2 SYGVKD. V lost 6 bases and J 11 bases, leaving 26 bases between the germline ends. The CDR3 covers 15 residues. The CDR3 DNA follows: TGTGCCATCAGGGGATCCTCACTTCAGGACAGACCAAAGTACTTC. Residues: CAIRGSSLQDRPKYF.

The DNA for the CDR3 is TGCGCCAGCAGCCCAAGGGAACAGGGCTATGGGGCCAACGTCCTGACTTTC. Translating it yields CASSPREQGYGANVLTF. The genes are TRBV5-1 and TRBJ2-6; D perhaps matches TRBD1 (6 bases). Trimming left V 4 bases short and J 3 bases short, with 17 bases between. The germline CDR1 and CDR2 sequences are SGHRS and YFSETQ. The length of the CDR3 is 17 residues.

CDR3 sequence: CASSFRGQANTGELFF. CDR3 bases: TGTGCCAGCAGTTTTAGGGGACAGGCGAACACCGGGGAGCTGTTTTTT. The V gene is TRBV12-3 or TRBV12-4, the J gene TRBJ2-2; 8 positions agree with TRBD1. J lost 0 bases, V lost 3 bases, and 3 bases had no gene match. The CDR3 consists of 16 residues.

The chain joins TRBV30 to TRBJ2-7; D gene ambiguous. The CDR3 runs 11 residues. V lost 1 base and J 4 bases, leaving 5 bases between the germline ends. CDR1 is GTSNPN, CDR2 SVGIG, per germline (reference sequence). This CDR3 is CAWSGPYEQYF. CDR3 sequence (DNA): TGTGCCTGGAGTGGACCATACGAGCAGTACTTC.

This rearrangement joins TRBV7-6 to TRBJ1-1; no clear D. The CDR3 covers 14 residues. The V and J ends lost 1 base and 7 bases respectively, with 13 bases between them. CDR1 and CDR2 (germline): SGHVS, FNYEAQ. The CDR3 DNA sequence: TGTGCCAGCAGCTTAGAATACAGCGGGAGTGAAGCTTTCTTT. It is translated as CASSLEYSGSEAFF.

The chain combines TRBV20-1 with TRBJ1-5; TRBD1 matches 7 bases. Germline assignment: CDR1 DFQATT and CDR2 SNEGSKA (reference sequence). V dropped 5 bases and J dropped 0; count of bases not matched to a gene: 10. The CDR3 extends over 16 amino acids. The CDR3 sequence: CSAEVGDRVSNQPQHF. The DNA for the CDR3 is TGCAGTGCTGAGGTGGGTGACAGGGTTAGCAATCAGCCCCAGCATTTT.

The J gene is TRBJ2-1, the V gene TRBV6-5, with TRBD2 matching 7 bases. Germline loops: CDR1 MNHEY, CDR2 SVGAGI. This CDR3 is 15 amino acids long. With V trimmed by 2 bases and J by 5 bases, 6 bases remained unmatched. This chain's CDR3 is CASSYGGEPNNEQFF. DNA for the CDR3: TGTGCCAGCAGTTACGGGGGGGAGCCGAACAATGAGCAGTTCTTC.

Written as DNA, the CDR3 is TGTGCCAGCAGCCAAGAGGGGGCGGGGCCCCAGCATTTT. This gives the protein CASSQEGAGPQHF. The genes are TRBV3-1 and TRBJ1-5; maybe TRBD1 (6 bases). Germline CDR1 is LGHDT and CDR2 is YNNKEL (reference sequence). V lost 0 bases, J lost 9 bases, and 9 bases lay in between. The CDR3 loop spans 13 amino acids. Together with reference TRBV3-1 and TRBJ1-5, the CDR3 gives the full variable domain: DTAVSQTPKYLVTQMGNDKSIKCEQNLGHDTMYWYKQDSKKFLKIMFSYNNKELIINETVPNRFSPKSPDKAHLNLHINSLELGDSAVYFCASSQEGAGPQHFGDGTRLSIL.

J is TRBJ2-1 and V is TRBV5-5; TRBD2 matches at 13 bases. The CDR3 is 15 residues long. Trimming took 0 bases from V and 8 from J; bases not matched to a gene: 2. Germline V gene sequence: CDR1 SGHKS, CDR2 YYEKEE (reference sequence). The DNA of the CDR3 is TGTGCCAGCAGCTTGGCACTAGCGGGGGGGGATGAGCAGTTCTTC. This gives the protein CASSLALAGGDEQFF.

The chain couples TRBV20-1 to TRBJ1-5, with 7 bases fitting TRBD1. Losses at the gene ends were 6 bases for V and 1 base for J; bases not matched to a gene: 6. The CDR3 has 14 amino acids. The germline V gene has CDR1 DFQATT and CDR2 SNEGSKA (reference sequence). CDR3 sequence reads: CSARQGGSNQPQHF. In DNA, the CDR3 is TGCAGTGCCCGACAGGGTGGGAGCAATCAGCCCCAGCATTTT.

The rearrangement uses TRBV9 and TRBJ1-6; perhaps TRBD1 as D (5 bases). Trimming took 1 base from V and 7 from J, leaving 12 bases between them. The germline gives CDR1 SGDLS, CDR2 YYNGEE. The CDR3 has 15 residues. This CDR3 reads CASSVQGIGNSPLHF. The DNA of the CDR3 is TGTGCCAGCAGCGTACAGGGTATCGGCAATTCACCCCTCCACTTT.

The rearrangement joins TRBV12-3 or TRBV12-4 to TRBJ1-4; 9 nucleotides agree with TRBD1. Germline trimming cut 3 bases from V and 7 bases from J; bases unmatched to any gene: 3. The CDR3 consists of 14 residues. CDR3 residues: CASSLDRGSEKLFF. The CDR3 DNA follows: TGTGCCAGCAGTTTGGACAGGGGTAGTGAAAAACTGTTTTTT.

V gene TRBV20-1 combines with J gene TRBJ2-3, with D tentatively TRBD1 (7 bases). Germline CDR1 is DFQATT and CDR2 is SNEGSKA (reference sequence). The ends were cut back, 5 bases at V and 6 bases at J, with 18 bases in the middle. This CDR3 spans 14 amino acids. CDR3 amino acids: CSAQTQGRSDTQYF. In nucleotides, the CDR3 is TGCAGTGCTCAAACACAGGGGAGGTCGGATACGCAGTATTTT.

This chain joins TRBV10-2 and TRBJ1-1; the match to TRBD1 covers 10 bases. CDR3 length: 14 residues. CDR1 WSHSY and CDR2 SAAADI come from the germline V gene. With V trimmed by 5 bases and J by 4 bases, 4 bases remained unmatched. The CDR3 sequence: CASSTDRGATEAFF. Written as DNA, the CDR3 is TGCGCCAGCAGTACGGACAGGGGGGCCACTGAAGCTTTCTTT.

This clonotype was detected a few times. The chain uses TRBV27 and TRBJ1-5; a possible D gene is TRBD1 (6 bases). The CDR3 loop spans 15 amino acids. Per germline, CDR1 MNHEY and CDR2 SMNVEV (reference sequence). V was cut by 6 bases and J by 3 bases, with 15 bases left in between. The CDR3 DNA follows: TGTGCCAGCAGCCACACGGGACAACTCAATCAGCCCCAGCATTTT. Amino acid sequence: CASSHTGQLNQPQHF.

The J gene is TRBJ2-1, the V gene TRBV13, with TRBD2 matching 13 bases. Per the germline V gene, CDR1 is PRHDT and CDR2 is FYEKMQ (reference sequence). The CDR3 contains 17 residues. The trim removed 5 bases at V and 2 bases at J, leaving 6 bases unmatched. In DNA, the CDR3 is TGTGCCAGCAGCCGCCCGGGACTAGCGGGGACCTACAATGAGCAGTTCTTC. Amino acid sequence: CASSRPGLAGTYNEQFF.

This clonotype was counted only a few times. The J gene is TRBJ1-1, the V gene TRBV7-2; D might be TRBD1 (6 bases). The germline gives CDR1 SGHTA, CDR2 FQGNSA. V was clipped by 5 bases and J by 0 bases, with 13 bases between them. The CDR3 runs to 15 residues. The CDR3 nucleotides are TGTGCCAGCAGCGGGGGCCGGCCCATGAACACTGAAGCTTTCTTT. Translating it yields CASSGGRPMNTEAFF.

The V call is TRBV6-1, the J call TRBJ2-3; D remains ambiguous. The V gene lost 3 bases and the J gene lost 8 bases, with 3 bases spanning the gap. The CDR3 runs to 10 residues. Germline V lookup: CDR1 MNHNS, CDR2 SASEGT. The CDR3 protein is CASSDGTQYF. In DNA, the CDR3 is TGTGCCAGCAGTGATGGTACGCAGTATTTT.

This rearrangement joins TRBV9 to TRBJ2-7, with 10 bases that match TRBD1. CDR3 length: 15 residues. The J segment lost 3 bases and the V segment lost 4 bases, leaving 7 bases of the junction unmatched. The germline V gene has CDR1 SGDLS and CDR2 YYNGEE. The CDR3 sequence is CASSHRDRGVYEQYF. In nucleotides, the CDR3 is TGTGCCAGCAGCCACCGGGACAGGGGCGTCTACGAGCAGTACTTC.

The genes are TRBV10-3 and TRBJ2-7; 10 nucleotides line up with TRBD1. V shed 10 bases and J 0 bases; nucleotides not matched to a gene: 6. CDR1 and CDR2 from the germline V gene are ENHRY and SYGVKD. This CDR3 comprises 14 residues. The CDR3 is CATGGDRGSYEQYF. CDR3 nucleotides: TGTGCCACGGGGGGGGACAGGGGCTCCTACGAGCAGTACTTC.

The chain couples TRBV5-1 to TRBJ2-7; tentative D call: TRBD2 (7 bases). V gave up 4 bases and J gave up 0 bases, with 11 bases separating them. The CDR3 covers 14 residues. Per germline, CDR1 SGHRS and CDR2 YFSETQ. In nucleotides, the CDR3 is TGCGCCAGCAGCGGGGGCGGGGGCTCCTACGAGCAGTACTTC. It encodes CASSGGGGSYEQYF.

This chain connects TRBV28 to TRBJ1-2, with D unclear. CDR3 length: 15 residues. Germline-derived CDR1 and CDR2 are MDHEN and SYDVKM. V lost 2 bases to trimming and J lost 2 bases, with 12 bases between them. CDR3 in amino acids: CASSLRGTENYGYTF. CDR3 nucleotide sequence: TGTGCCAGCAGTTTACGAGGAACCGAAAACTATGGCTACACCTTC.

The V call is TRBV4-1, the J call TRBJ2-1; TRBD1 might be the D (5 bases). Per the germline V gene, CDR1 is MGHRA and CDR2 is YSYEKL. Trimming shortened V by 0 bases and J by 8 bases, and 8 bases separated the two germline ends. CDR3 length: 13 amino acids. The CDR3 sequence is CASSQDRGDEQFF. In nucleotides, the CDR3 is TGCGCCAGCAGCCAAGATAGGGGCGATGAGCAGTTCTTC.